What follows are 29 T cell receptor beta chains derived from one specimen sequenced in a study of T-cell memory formation after mild COVID-19. Using its own MiXCR run on the 5' RACE reads, TCRdb lists one record per CDR3 protein. This sample carries under 300,000 distinct CDR3 sequences, approximately 9% of them seen once, and the ten largest clones take around a fifth. Sample: PBMCs or a T cell subset sorted from them (not recorded which). The receptors stem from a man aged 18 to 30 who had mild COVID-19 (a few samples of this study predate the infection). Cell type and time point are not known.

V is TRBV3-1 and J is TRBJ2-1; D not certain. The V end was cut by 0 bases, the J end by 10 bases, with 22 bases between. This CDR3 contains 17 residues. Looked up from germline, CDR1 is LGHDT and CDR2 is YNNKEL (reference sequence). CDR3 in DNA: TGTGCCAGCAGCCAAGAGGCTTCCGGCGACGACCCCACCGAGCAGTTCTTC. This codes for CASSQEASGDDPTEQFF.

The rearrangement joins TRBV7-9 to TRBJ1-4; tentative D call: TRBD1 (5 bases). CDR3 length equals 14 residues. V dropped 4 bases and J dropped 3 bases, with 9 bases sitting between them. Germline-derived CDR1 and CDR2 are SEHNR and FQNEAQ (reference sequence). Written as DNA, the CDR3 is TGTGCCAGCAGCTCCAGACAGTCTAATGAAAAACTGTTTTTT. The encoded protein is CASSSRQSNEKLFF.

This clonotype has a handful of counts. This chain uses TRBV20-1 with TRBJ2-3, with TRBD2 matching over 10 bases. The CDR3 runs 13 residues. Germline V lookup: CDR1 DFQATT, CDR2 SNEGSKA (reference sequence). CDR3 region: CSIAGGSTDTQYF. CDR3 coding DNA: TGCAGCATAGCGGGGGGAAGCACAGATACGCAGTATTTT.

This clonotype was recorded at least ten times. The chain carries TRBV7-9 and TRBJ2-3; a possible D gene is TRBD2 (5 bases). Trimming pared 5 bases from V and 2 bases from J, leaving 14 bases between. The CDR3 loop spans 15 amino acids. Germline V CDR1 and CDR2: SEHNR, FQNEAQ (reference sequence). CDR3 protein: CASSPGSQSTDTQYF. CDR3 nucleotide sequence: TGTGCCAGCAGCCCGGGGTCACAGTCCACAGATACGCAGTATTTT.

This clonotype appeared a few times. CDR3 region: CASAPGTVNYEQYV. The CDR3 bases are TGTGCCAGCGCACCCGGGACAGTGAATTACGAGCAGTACGTC. This chain connects TRBV7-9 to TRBJ2-7, with TRBD1 identical over 7 bases. The CDR3 runs to 14 residues. Losses at the gene ends were 8 bases for V and 4 bases for J; bases not matched to a gene: 11. Germline V gene sequence: CDR1 SEHNR, CDR2 FQNEAQ (reference sequence).

This clonotype turned up a few times. The chain uses TRBV6-6 and TRBJ1-1; TRBD1 is a possible D gene (5 bases). The germline V and J ends were trimmed by 5 bases and 5 bases, with 18 bases remaining between them. This CDR3 contains 15 residues. Germline-derived CDR1 and CDR2 are MNHNY and SVGAGI (reference sequence). CDR3 nucleotides: TGTGCCAGCAGTGACCGGCGGCCGGGGGGAACTGAAGCTTTCTTT. This codes for CASSDRRPGGTEAFF.

This clonotype turned up a few times. V usage is TRBV3-1 and J usage is TRBJ2-7; D perhaps matches TRBD1 (8 bases). Looked up from germline, CDR1 is LGHDT and CDR2 is YNNKEL (reference sequence). V was clipped by 2 bases and J by 5 bases, with 16 bases between them. The CDR3 is made up of 15 amino acids. The CDR3 nucleotides are TGTGCCAGCAGCCAACCAGGGGGCGGGAGACACGAGCAGTACTTC. It specifies CASSQPGGGRHEQYF.

There are many counts of this clonotype. V is TRBV6-6 and J is TRBJ2-7; D perhaps matches TRBD1 (5 bases). Germline CDR1 is MNHNY and CDR2 is SVGAGI (reference sequence). The CDR3 covers 14 residues. V dropped 5 bases and J dropped 1 base, with 12 bases sitting between them. The CDR3 nucleotides read TGTGCCAGCAGTCCCTCGACAGTTTCCTACGAGCAGTACGTC. Translating it yields CASSPSTVSYEQYV.

This clonotype was counted only a few times. The V gene is TRBV28, the J gene TRBJ2-5, with unresolved D. Germline V gene data show CDR1 as MDHEN and CDR2 as SYDVKM. The CDR3 runs to 15 residues. The V end lost 6 bases, the J end lost 5 bases, and 19 bases lay between the germline ends. The CDR3 nucleotides are TGTGCCAGCAGACCCAATACAGCGAATGATGAGACCCAGTACTTC. It is translated as CASRPNTANDETQYF. The full variable domain, in which reference TRBV28 and TRBJ2-5 provide the parts outside the CDR3, is DVKVTQSSRYLVKRTGEKVFLECVQDMDHENMFWYRQDPGLGLRLIYFSYDVKMKEKGDIPEGYSVSREKKERFSLILESASTNQTSMYLCASRPNTANDETQYFGPGTRLLVL.

This clonotype was detected a few times. The gene calls are TRBV25-1 and TRBJ2-2, with D unclear. Per the germline V gene, CDR1 is MGHDK and CDR2 is SYGVNS. The CDR3 contains 14 residues. V lost 4 bases and J 1 base, leaving 7 bases between the germline ends. The CDR3 loop reads CASSVAGNTGELFF. Written as DNA, the CDR3 is TGTGCCAGCAGTGTTGCCGGGAACACCGGGGAGCTGTTTTTT.

The gene calls are TRBV7-4 and TRBJ1-4, with D unclear. The V end was cut by 11 bases, the J end by 6 bases, with 16 bases between. The CDR3 extends over 13 amino acids. Germline CDR1 and CDR2: SGHVT and SQSDAQ. The CDR3 bases are TGTGCCTACCCGAAAGGGCTTCATGAAAAACTGTTTTTT. It encodes CAYPKGLHEKLFF.

This clonotype was counted only a few times. The chain joins TRBV5-1 to TRBJ1-1; the match to TRBD1 covers 10 bases. CDR1 is SGHRS and CDR2 is YFSETQ in the germline V gene. V was clipped by 3 bases and J by 3 bases; unmatched bases: 2. The CDR3 totals 14 residues. The CDR3 nucleotides read TGCGCCAGCAGCTCGACAGGGGGCTACACTGAAGCTTTCTTT. It specifies CASSSTGGYTEAFF.

This clonotype was seen a handful of times. The V call is TRBV4-3, the J call TRBJ2-5; the match to TRBD1 covers 9 bases. After removal of 1 base from V and 5 bases from J, the junction contained 5 bases not matched to a gene. CDR3 length: 15 residues. The germline V gene has CDR1 LGHNA and CDR2 YSLEER. As DNA, the CDR3 is TGCGCCAGCAGCCAAGGGGGGACAGGGCGGGAGACCCAGTACTTC. It is translated as CASSQGGTGRETQYF.

The CDR3 DNA reads TGTGCCAGCTCACCCGTCCCGGGCTACGAGCAGTACTTC. Its translation: CASSPVPGYEQYF. The chain couples TRBV18 to TRBJ2-7; D gene uncertain. The CDR3 covers 13 residues. With 3 bases removed from V and 3 bases from J, the gap between germline ends came to 9 bases. CDR1 and CDR2 from the germline V gene are KGHSH and LQKENI.

This clonotype was observed at least ten times. The chain combines TRBV29-1 with TRBJ1-1, with D hard to call. Looked up from germline, CDR1 is SQVTM and CDR2 is ANQGSEA. The CDR3 is 13 residues long. V was cut by 3 bases and J by 4 bases, with 12 bases left in between. CDR3 nucleotide sequence: TGCAGCGTTGAGTTCGGTTTGGGCACTGAAGCTTTCTTT. Encoded protein: CSVEFGLGTEAFF.

The sample holds many counts of this clonotype. This chain connects TRBV4-1 to TRBJ1-5; no reliable D call. The V gene lost 3 bases and the J gene lost 0 bases, with 9 bases spanning the gap. The CDR3 totals 15 residues. Germline V gives CDR1 MGHRA, CDR2 YSYEKL. CDR3 sequence reads: CASSQRAVSNQPQHF. CDR3 nucleotide sequence: TGCGCCAGCAGCCAGCGGGCAGTTAGCAATCAGCCCCAGCATTTT.

This clonotype was seen more than once but under ten times. The CDR3 loop reads CASSAAQGYEQYF. The CDR3 DNA sequence: TGTGCCAGCAGCGCGGCCCAGGGATACGAGCAGTACTTC. The gene calls are TRBV27 and TRBJ2-7; TRBD1 might be the D (5 bases). The V gene's germline CDR1 is MNHEY and CDR2 SMNVEV (reference sequence). There are 13 residues in the CDR3. V lost 6 bases and J 4 bases, leaving 13 bases between the germline ends.

This chain connects TRBV12-3 or TRBV12-4 to TRBJ1-2; weak D call: TRBD1 (5 bases). The V and J ends lost 6 bases and 8 bases respectively, with 16 bases between them. This CDR3 region has 13 residues. The CDR3 region has the DNA TGTGCCAGCAGCCCCGACAGCGAGATCGGCTACACCTTC. This encodes CASSPDSEIGYTF.

Only a few counts were recorded for this clonotype. The gene calls are TRBV9 and TRBJ2-2; the match to TRBD1 covers 7 bases. The germline CDR1 and CDR2 sequences are SGDLS and YYNGEE. V dropped 0 bases and J dropped 5; count of bases not matched to a gene: 4. This CDR3 spans 15 amino acids. The CDR3 here is CASSVGGGWTGELFF. In DNA form, the CDR3 reads TGTGCCAGCAGCGTAGGAGGGGGCTGGACCGGGGAGCTGTTTTTT.

This chain connects TRBV24-1 to TRBJ2-4; 8 bases line up with TRBD1. The germline CDR1 and CDR2 sequences are KGHDR and SFDVKD. With 8 bases clipped from V and 6 bases from J, the junction kept 8 bases outside the gene matches. The CDR3 is 14 residues long. CDR3: CATTYQDRVNIQYF. In nucleotides, the CDR3 is TGTGCCACCACCTACCAGGACAGGGTAAACATTCAGTACTTC.

The CDR3 region has the DNA TGTGCCAGCAACCAACCCCCGTCGCAGCCCCAGCATTTT. This codes for CASNQPPSQPQHF. This chain uses TRBV28 with TRBJ1-5; D not certain. Trimming pared 7 bases from V and 7 bases from J, leaving 14 bases between. The germline V gene encodes CDR1 MDHEN and CDR2 SYDVKM. The CDR3 is made up of 13 amino acids.

This clonotype has a count of ten or more. The V gene is TRBV10-3, the J gene TRBJ2-7; 10 bases match TRBD1. Germline V lookup: CDR1 ENHRY, CDR2 SYGVKD. V lost 1 base and J lost 5; bases outside the gene matches: 5. There are 15 residues in the CDR3. The CDR3 coding sequence is TGTGCCATCAGTGAGTTTGGGGGGACAGGGGACGAGCAGTACGTC. Protein product: CAISEFGGTGDEQYV.

The table lists this clonotype with a few counts. The J gene is TRBJ2-1, the V gene TRBV7-6, with 7 bases fitting TRBD2. Germline V gene lookup returns CDR1 SGHVS and CDR2 FNYEAQ. V lost 3 bases, J lost 8 bases, and 10 bases stayed unmatched. The CDR3 runs to 15 residues. CDR3 DNA sequence: TGTGCCAGCAGCTTCTTAACCAGCGGGGCCGATGAGCAGTTCTTC. Translated, it gives CASSFLTSGADEQFF.

The V and J genes are TRBV7-2 and TRBJ2-1; D remains unclear. The germline gives CDR1 SGHTA, CDR2 FQGNSA. Trimming removed 1 base from V and 0 bases from J, with 7 bases in between. There are 15 residues in the CDR3. The CDR3 sequence: CASSLDSASYNEQFF. CDR3 sequence (DNA): TGTGCCAGCAGCTTAGACAGTGCCTCCTACAATGAGCAGTTCTTC.

The V gene is TRBV7-6, the J gene TRBJ1-1, with D unresolved. This CDR3 is built from 14 residues. V was cut by 2 bases and J by 1 base, with 8 bases left in between. Germline assignment: CDR1 SGHVS and CDR2 FNYEAQ. In DNA form, the CDR3 reads TGTGCCAGCAGCTTAAGGCAGAAGAACACTGAAGCTTTCTTT. It codes for CASSLRQKNTEAFF.

This clonotype was seen only a few times. CDR3 DNA sequence: TGTGCCAGCAGCTGGGACTGGGTCTACGAGCAGTACGTC. As protein: CASSWDWVYEQYV. V usage is TRBV6-2 or TRBV6-3 and J usage is TRBJ2-7; tentative D call: TRBD2 (6 bases). Germline V gene lookup returns CDR1 MNHEY and CDR2 SVGEGT. V shed 6 bases and J shed 3 bases, with 12 bases lying between them. The CDR3 is made up of 13 amino acids.

This clonotype was observed many times. This rearrangement joins TRBV7-6 to TRBJ2-1; D possibly corresponds to TRBD1 (6 bases). Trimming pared 5 bases from V and 5 bases from J, leaving 10 bases between. CDR1 is SGHVS and CDR2 is FNYEAQ in the germline V gene. The length of the CDR3 is 13 residues. CDR3 DNA: TGTGCCAGCAGCAGCACAGGGAACAATGAGCAGTTCTTC. Residues: CASSSTGNNEQFF. The full variable domain, in which reference TRBV7-6 and TRBJ2-1 provide the parts outside the CDR3, is GAGVSQSPRYKVTKRGQDVALRCDPISGHVSLYWYRQALGQGPEFLTYFNYEAQQDKSGLPNDRFSAERPEGSISTLTIQRTEQRDSAMYRCASSSTGNNEQFFGPGTRLTVL.

The rearrangement links TRBV5-1 to TRBJ2-3, with D uncertain. V gave up 4 bases and J gave up 4 bases, with 13 bases separating them. The CDR3 covers 14 residues. Per germline, CDR1 SGHRS and CDR2 YFSETQ. This CDR3 is CASSPRWRSDTQYF. CDR3 DNA: TGCGCCAGCAGCCCCCGGTGGCGGTCAGATACGCAGTATTTT.

This sequence joins TRBV6-2 or TRBV6-3 and TRBJ1-6, with 7 bases identical to TRBD1. CDR3 length: 20 residues. V lost 4 bases to trimming and J lost 0 bases; unmatched junction nucleotides: 15. Germline CDR1 and CDR2: MNHEY and SVGEGT. In DNA, the CDR3 is TGTGCCAGCAGTTCCGGCCGAAGGGACAGCATAAGCTCCTATAATTCACCCCTCCACTTT. Its protein is CASSSGRRDSISSYNSPLHF.